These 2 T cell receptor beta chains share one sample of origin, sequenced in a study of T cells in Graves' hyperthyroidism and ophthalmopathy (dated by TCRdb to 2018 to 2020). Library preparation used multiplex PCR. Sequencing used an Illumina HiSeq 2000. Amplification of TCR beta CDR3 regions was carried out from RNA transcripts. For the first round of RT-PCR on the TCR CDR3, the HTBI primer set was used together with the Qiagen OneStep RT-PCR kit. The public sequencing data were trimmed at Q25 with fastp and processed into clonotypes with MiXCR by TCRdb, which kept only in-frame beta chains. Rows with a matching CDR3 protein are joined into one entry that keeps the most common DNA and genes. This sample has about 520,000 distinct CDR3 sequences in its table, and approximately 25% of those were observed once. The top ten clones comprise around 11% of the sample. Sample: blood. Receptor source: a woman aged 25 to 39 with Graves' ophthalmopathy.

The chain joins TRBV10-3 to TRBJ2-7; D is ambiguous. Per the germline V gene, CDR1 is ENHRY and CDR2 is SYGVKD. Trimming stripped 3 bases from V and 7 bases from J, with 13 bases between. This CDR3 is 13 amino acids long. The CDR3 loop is CAISDPAMGEQYF. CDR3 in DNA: TGTGCCATCAGTGACCCAGCTATGGGGGAGCAGTACTTC.

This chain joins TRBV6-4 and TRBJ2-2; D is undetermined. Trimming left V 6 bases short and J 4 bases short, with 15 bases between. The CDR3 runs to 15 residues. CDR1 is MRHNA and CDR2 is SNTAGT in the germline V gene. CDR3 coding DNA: TGTGCCAGCAGAGACCTCAGCGCCCTCACCGGGGAGCTGTTTTTT. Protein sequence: CASRDLSALTGELFF.